Listed below are T cell receptor beta chains from one sample, sequenced in a study of cytomegalovirus exposure and HLA in healthy donors. Profiled with immunoSEQ multiplex PCR; TCRdb holds only in-frame clones, not every one. The repertoire has some 260,000 clones, roughly 84% of them found once; the top ten carry 12%. Source material: PBMCs. The receptors shown here come from a man aged 18-30 years in good health and CMV-seropositive. The CDR3 runs from the conserved cysteine through the conserved F or W.

>TRBV7-7|TRBJ2-1
CASSLGGQVNNEQFF
>TRBV28|TRBJ2-3
CASSSPRTGSADTQYF
>TRBV2|TRBJ2-3
CASSAAGGTDTQYF
>TRBV5-4|TRBJ2-3
CASSDSGTGTSTDTQYF
>TRBV7-9|TRBJ1-5
CASSFDRAGQPQHF
>TRBV25-1|TRBJ2-1
CASSESGLAPEQFF
>TRBV5-1|TRBJ2-7
CASSLSFGTGFSYEQYF
>TRBV2|TRBJ1-2
CASRSSGGYGYTF
>TRBV4-1|TRBJ2-7
CASSPGAGNEQYF
>TRBV28|TRBJ1-3
CASSFTASGNTIYF
>TRBV29-1|TRBJ2-3
CSVGLQAGGQYF